The 2 T cell receptor beta chains reported below all come from one sample, sequenced in a study of human T cells and chemical hapten exposure (dated by TCRdb to about 2021). Read against the paper, the sample's time point label means: patch test 1, 2 weeks after DPC sensitization. This specimen's treatment or condition label, per the study, means: therapeutic diphenylcyclopropenone sensitization with weekly scalp DPC. The library relied on RACE. TCRdb names NextSeq 500 as the instrument used. TCRdb reprocessed the public reads (quality trimming at Q25 with fastp, clone calling with MiXCR) and kept in-frame beta chains. Each record represents a unique CDR3 protein, reported with the most common genes and DNA among its rows. The sample includes approximately 73,000 distinct CDR3 sequences, with 10% to 13% observed a single time. Roughly 1.5% of the sample is in the top ten clones. Sequenced here: whole blood, sampled in connection with sensitization to the hapten diphenylcyclopropenone (DPC). The receptors originated from a woman aged 45-65 years with alopecia areata. Some clones in this sample may be carry-over from other donors' samples.

V and J are TRBV20-1 and TRBJ1-1, with D hard to call. The CDR3 is made up of 11 amino acids. CDR1 and CDR2 from the germline V gene are DFQATT and SNEGSKA (reference sequence). Trimming removed 4 bases from V and 4 bases from J, with 7 bases in between. CDR3 nucleotides: TGCAGTGCTAAGATAGTCACTGAAGCTTTCTTT. Translating it yields CSAKIVTEAFF.

A few counts support this clonotype. The rearrangement joins TRBV28 to TRBJ2-4, with D possibly called TRBD1 or TRBD2 (5 bases each). The V and J ends lost 6 bases and 9 bases respectively, with 15 bases between them. The germline gives CDR1 MDHEN, CDR2 SYDVKM. This CDR3 contains 13 residues. This chain's CDR3 is CASRLPGATIQYF. CDR3 in DNA: TGTGCCAGCAGGTTACCCGGGGCAACCATTCAGTACTTC. The full variable domain, its missing parts supplied by reference TRBV28 and TRBJ2-4, is DVKVTQSSRYLVKRTGEKVFLECVQDMDHENMFWYRQDPGLGLRLIYFSYDVKMKEKGDIPEGYSVSREKKERFSLILESASTNQTSMYLCASRLPGATIQYFGAGTRLSVL.